The entry below gives a single TCR beta chain sequence along with its context. Its antigen is undetermined. The data were taken from a study of glioma-infiltrating T cells. Findings of the study overall: Non-neoplastic patients had below-expected tissue-blood divergence, while all gliomas exceeded expectation.

Per the germline V gene, CDR1 is SQVTM and CDR2 is ANQGSEA. This CDR3 has 17 amino acids. Trimming took 7 bases from V and 1 from J, leaving 25 bases between them. Using RNA template, CDR3s of TCR alpha and beta were amplified with iRepertoire arm-PCR. TCRdb reprocessed the multiplex PCR reads with MiXCR, giving one entry per CDR3 protein. The data show some 90,000 distinct CDR3 sequences, approximately 39% seen once. The chain combines TRBV29-1 with TRBJ2-5; D is possibly TRBD1 (6 bases). The receptor was isolated from a human donor with low-grade glioma or glioblastoma, undergoing nonglioma brain surgery, or in good health (not recorded which). Sequenced sample: glioma tissue, nonneoplastic brain tissue, or PBMCs (not recorded which). CDR3 coding DNA: TGCAGCGCTACAACAGGGAGAATCGAGTACCGCCAAGAGACCCAGTACTTC. This translates into CSATTGRIEYRQETQYF.